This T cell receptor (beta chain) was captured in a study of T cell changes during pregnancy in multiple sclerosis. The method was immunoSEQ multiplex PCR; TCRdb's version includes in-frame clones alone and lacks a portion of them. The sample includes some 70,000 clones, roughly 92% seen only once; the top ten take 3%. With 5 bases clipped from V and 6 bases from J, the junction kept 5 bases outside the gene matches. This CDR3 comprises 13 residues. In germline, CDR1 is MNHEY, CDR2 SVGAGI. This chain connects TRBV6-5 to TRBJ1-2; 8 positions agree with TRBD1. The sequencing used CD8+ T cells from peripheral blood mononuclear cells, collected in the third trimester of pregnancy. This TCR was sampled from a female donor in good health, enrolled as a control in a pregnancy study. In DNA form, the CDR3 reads TGTGCCAGCAGTGGGACAGGCTGGGATGGCTACACCTTC. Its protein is CASSGTGWDGYTF.